A selection of T cell receptor beta chains follows, all from one sample in a study of T cell repertoires in cytomegalovirus infection. TCRdb passed the reads through MiXCR, listing each CDR3 protein once. Altogether 90,000 to 110,000 distinct CDR3 sequences are present, about 30% being singletons, with the ten largest covering about three quarters. These TCRs are of unknown antigen specificity. Sequencing was performed on CD8+ T cells from cultured PBMCs, taken from culture after CMV antigen stimulation. Receptors originate from a human donor in good health (CMV status not recorded). Some clones in this sample may be carry-over from other donors' samples. Both conserved end residues are part of each CDR3. The order of the fields is V gene, D gene, clone size, J gene, CDR3 protein, CDR3 DNA. The D gene is left open where the match is weak. Rows may omit the clone size; those that give it use once, few, many or a size class.

TRBV6-1,TRBD1,few,TRBJ2-6,CASSPRDRGWVSGANVLTF,TGTGCCAGCAGTCCCCGGGACAGGGGATGGGTGTCTGGGGCCAACGTCCTGACTTTC
TRBV10-3,TRBD2,once,TRBJ2-5,CAISEIFLAGEVQETQYF,TGTGCCATCAGTGAAATATTTTTGGCGGGGGAGGTCCAAGAGACCCAGTACTTC
TRBV7-9,.,.,TRBJ2-7,CASSLRSGDEQYF,TGTGCCAGCAGCTTACGGTCAGGCGACGAGCAGTACTTC
TRBV7-8,.,many,TRBJ1-5,CASSLDSAGQSNQPQHF,TGTGCCAGCAGCTTAGACTCGGCGGGGCAGAGCAATCAGCCCCAGCATTTT
TRBV5-1,.,few,TRBJ2-1,CASSLGEYSYNEQFF,TGCGCCAGCAGCTTGGGGGAATACTCCTACAATGAGCAGTTCTTC
TRBV5-5,TRBD1,.,TRBJ2-1,CASSPWTGSSYEQFF,TGTGCCAGCAGCCCCTGGACAGGGTCGAGCTATGAGCAGTTCTTC
TRBV27,.,.,TRBJ1-5,CASSYGANQPQHF,TGTGCCAGCAGTTATGGGGCCAATCAGCCCCAGCATTTT
TRBV7-6,TRBD1,.,TRBJ2-3,CASSLTFGGQGQDTQYF,TGTGCCAGCAGCTTAACTTTTGGTGGACAGGGACAGGATACGCAGTATTTT
TRBV6-6,TRBD2,.,TRBJ2-5,CASWTPVDSGSQETQYF,TGTGCCAGCTGGACCCCGGTTGATAGCGGGTCTCAAGAGACCCAGTACTTC
TRBV2,.,.,TRBJ2-2,CASRGRELFF,TGTGCCAGCAGGGGCAGGGAGCTGTTTTTT
TRBV27,.,.,TRBJ2-3,CASSSPTNTQYF,TGTGCCAGCAGTTCCCCTACTAATACGCAGTATTTT
TRBV7-3,.,few,TRBJ2-3,CASSSEGSSDTQYF,TGTGCCAGCAGCTCTGAAGGTAGTTCAGATACGCAGTATTTT
TRBV29-1,TRBD1,many,TRBJ2-7,CSVEGTGADYEQYF,TGCAGCGTTGAAGGGACAGGGGCCGACTACGAGCAGTACTTC
TRBV6-1,.,.,TRBJ2-5,CANIDGWSQETQYF,TGTGCCAACATCGACGGGTGGTCGCAAGAGACCCAGTACTTC
TRBV7-6,TRBD2,once,TRBJ2-5,CASSDSGGAQETQYF,TGTGCCAGCAGCGACAGCGGGGGGGCGCAAGAGACCCAGTACTTC
TRBV6-6,TRBD1,few,TRBJ2-5,CASSYPGTGSPKQETQYF,TGTGCCAGCAGTTACCCCGGGACAGGGTCCCCGAAACAAGAGACCCAGTACTTC
TRBV12-3/TRBV12-4,.,few,TRBJ1-1,CASSLAVQYTEAFF,TGTGCCAGCAGTTTAGCCGTGCAGTACACTGAAGCTTTCTTT
TRBV19,.,many,TRBJ2-7,CASSYRPTYEQYF,TGTGCCAGTAGTTACAGACCAACCTACGAGCAGTACTTC
TRBV28,TRBD1,.,TRBJ1-1,CASSSPGTDTEAFF,TGTGCCAGCAGTAGTCCGGGGACAGACACTGAAGCTTTCTTT
TRBV29-1,TRBD1,few,TRBJ2-1,CSVSGTGDSYNEQFF,TGCAGCGTAAGCGGGACAGGGGACTCCTACAATGAGCAGTTCTTC
TRBV27,TRBD1,few,TRBJ1-2,CASRLDRGNGYTF,TGTGCCAGCAGGTTAGACAGGGGCAATGGCTACACCTTC
TRBV7-6,.,few,TRBJ1-4,CASRPYSGVKLFF,TGTGCCAGCAGGCCGTACTCCGGGGTCAAACTGTTTTTT